This TCR beta chain comes out of a study of human T cells and chemical hapten exposure. Study background: Skin on the upper inner arm, about 2 cm by about 2 cm in size, was sensitized with 2% DPC.

The sample holds a few counts of this clonotype. Looked up from germline, CDR1 is SGHVS and CDR2 is FNYEAQ. The CDR3 consists of 15 residues. The ends were cut back, 1 base at V and 0 bases at J, with 10 bases in the middle. Using its own MiXCR run on the RACE reads, TCRdb lists one record per CDR3 protein. The table lists approximately 80,000 distinct CDR3 sequences, over 9.5% of them singletons, with 4% to 5.5% in the top ten. Time point: patch test 2, 6 weeks after DPC sensitization. Regarding treatment: therapeutic diphenylcyclopropenone sensitization with weekly scalp DPC. Blood was collected ahead of every patch test applied. Extraction yielded total RNA from whole blood (unfractionated).

The receptor's source is a woman between 50 and 59 years old with alopecia areata. Some clones in this sample may be carry-over from other donors' samples. The chain combines TRBV7-6 with TRBJ2-7, with unresolved D. The source was whole blood, collected in connection with sensitization to the hapten diphenylcyclopropenone (DPC). The CDR3 protein is CASSLEDGFSYEQYF. In DNA form, the CDR3 reads TGTGCCAGCAGCTTAGAAGATGGGTTCTCCTACGAGCAGTACTTC.